This T cell receptor (beta chain) was retrieved from a study of T-cell reconstitution after alpha-beta-depleted transplantation in children. This CDR3 region has 15 residues. V was trimmed by 5 bases and J by 4 bases, leaving 18 bases between them. Germline CDR1 reads SGHRS; CDR2 reads YFSETQ. This clonotype has at least ten counts. Preparing the TCRbeta library involved the use of unique molecular identifiers. TCRdb recomputed calls from the PCR reads with MiXCR, one row per CDR3 protein. The table shows 170,000 or so distinct CDR3 sequences, with roughly 6.8% occurring only once. The sequenced sample was PBMCs from the stem cell graft donor, obtained from the stem cell graft. The chain recombines TRBV5-1 with TRBJ1-2; unclear D gene. The TCR comes from a human donor who donated a stem cell graft to a child with Wiskott-Aldrich syndrome. The CDR3 nucleotides read TGCGCCAGCAGGCAAGAACCGGACCGACTCTATGGCTACACCTTC. Encoded protein: CASRQEPDRLYGYTF.